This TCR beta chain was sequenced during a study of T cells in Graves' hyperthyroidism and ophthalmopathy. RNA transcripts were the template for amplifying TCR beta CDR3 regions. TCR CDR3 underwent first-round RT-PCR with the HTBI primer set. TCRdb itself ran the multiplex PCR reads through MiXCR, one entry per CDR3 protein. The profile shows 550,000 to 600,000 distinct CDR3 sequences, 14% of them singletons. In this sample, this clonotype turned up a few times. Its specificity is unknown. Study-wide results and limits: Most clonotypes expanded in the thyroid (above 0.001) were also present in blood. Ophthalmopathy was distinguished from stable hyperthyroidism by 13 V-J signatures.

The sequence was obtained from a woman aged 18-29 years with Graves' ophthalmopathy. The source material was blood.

Written as DNA, the CDR3 is TGTGCCAGCAGTGGGTACGGACTCACCGGGGAGCTGTTTTTT. This encodes CASSGYGLTGELFF. This chain links TRBV2 with TRBJ2-2; TRBD2 might be the D (5 bases). The V and J ends lost 4 bases and 4 bases respectively, with 10 bases between them. Germline V gene sequence: CDR1 SNHLY, CDR2 FYNNEI. The CDR3 spans 14 residues.